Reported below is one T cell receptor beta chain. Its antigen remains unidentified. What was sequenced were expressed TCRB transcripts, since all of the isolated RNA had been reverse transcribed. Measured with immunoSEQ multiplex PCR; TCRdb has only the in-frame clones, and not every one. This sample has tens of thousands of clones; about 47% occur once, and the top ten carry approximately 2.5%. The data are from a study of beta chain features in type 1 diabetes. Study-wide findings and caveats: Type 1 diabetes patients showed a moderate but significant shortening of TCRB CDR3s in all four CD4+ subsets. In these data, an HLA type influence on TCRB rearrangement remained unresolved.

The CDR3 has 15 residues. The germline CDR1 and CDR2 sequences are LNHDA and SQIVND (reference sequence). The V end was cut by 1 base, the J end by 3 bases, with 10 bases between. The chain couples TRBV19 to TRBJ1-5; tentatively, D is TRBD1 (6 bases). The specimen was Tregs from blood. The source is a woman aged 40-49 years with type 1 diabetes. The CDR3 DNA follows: TGTGCCAGTAGTATAGTAGCAGGGGCCAATCAGCCCCAGCATTTT. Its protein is CASSIVAGANQPQHF. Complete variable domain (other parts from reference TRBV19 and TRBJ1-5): DGGITQSPKYLFRKEGQNVTLSCEQNLNHDAMYWYRQDPGQGLRLIYYSQIVNDFQKGDIAEGYSVSREKKESFPLTVTSAQKNPTAFYLCASSIVAGANQPQHFGDGTRLSIL.